This entry describes one T cell receptor (beta chain). Its antigen remains unidentified. Sequence at one end of the junction differs from germline and may be a read error. Ophthalmopathy cases met thresholds of Clinical Activity Score at least 3, NOSPECS grade at least 4 and duration under 3 months. The authors took PBMCs from 10 ml fresh peripheral blood. This CDR3 has 13 amino acids. CDR1 is LNHDA, CDR2 SQIVND, per germline (reference sequence). TCR beta CDR3 regions were amplified from RNA. The HTBI primer set was used in a first-round RT-PCR of the TCR CDR3. MiXCR, run by TCRdb on the multiplex PCR reads, gives a single entry per CDR3 protein. The sample has approximately 400,000 distinct CDR3 sequences; around an eighth are singletons. The data derive from a study of T cells in Graves' hyperthyroidism and ophthalmopathy. General observations from the study: The model identified upcoming ophthalmopathy a median 6.5 months ahead of onset. Blood also contained most expanded thyroid clonotypes above 0.001.

V is TRBV19 and J is TRBJ1-1; D gene unclear. This receptor was obtained from a man aged 50 to 60 with Graves' ophthalmopathy. Sequenced material: blood. This CDR3 is CASSIGRNTETFF. The CDR3 bases are TGTGCCAGTAGTATAGGGAGAAACACTGAAACTTTCTTT. Full variable domain (remainder filled in from reference TRBV19 and TRBJ1-1): DGGITQSPKYLFRKEGQNVTLSCEQNLNHDAMYWYRQDPGQGLRLIYYSQIVNDFQKGDIAEGYSVSREKKESFPLTVTSAQKNPTAFYLCASSIGRNTETFFGQGTRLTVV.